This T cell receptor (beta chain) was sequenced during a study of identical twins. The sample holds many counts of this clonotype. Its cognate antigen is unknown. V was pared by 3 bases and J by 4 bases, with 6 bases between. The CDR3 consists of 12 residues. Study-level results: Beta out-of-frame sequences showed weaker excess twin sharing.

Via MiXCR, TCRdb re-called the 5' RACE reads, giving one row per CDR3 protein. Here the sample spans more than 1.5 million distinct CDR3 sequences, around 29% being singletons. This TCR came from a newborn girl in good health. The V call is TRBV12-3 or TRBV12-4, the J call TRBJ1-2; D not certain. Sample: cord blood. For the CDR3, the DNA is TGTGCCAGCAGTTTTGGCAGCTATGGCTACACCTTC. Translating gives CASSFGSYGYTF.